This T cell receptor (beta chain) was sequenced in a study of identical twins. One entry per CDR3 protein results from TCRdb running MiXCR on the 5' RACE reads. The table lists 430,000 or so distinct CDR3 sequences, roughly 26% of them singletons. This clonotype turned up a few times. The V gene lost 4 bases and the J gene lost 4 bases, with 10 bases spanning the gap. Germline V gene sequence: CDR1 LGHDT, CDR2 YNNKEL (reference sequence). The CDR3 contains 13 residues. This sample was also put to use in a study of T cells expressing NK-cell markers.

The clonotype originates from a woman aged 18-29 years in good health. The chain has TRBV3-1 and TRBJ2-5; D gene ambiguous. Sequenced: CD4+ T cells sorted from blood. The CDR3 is CASSPVGTETQYF. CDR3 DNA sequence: TGTGCCAGCAGCCCGGTCGGTACAGAGACCCAGTACTTC.